These T cell receptor beta chains were read from a single sample in a study of T cell responses to AZD1222 COVID-19 vaccine. The method was immunoSEQ multiplex PCR; TCRdb's version includes in-frame clones alone and lacks a portion of them. The data contain about 160,000 clones, around 93% of them singletons. Material: peripheral blood, obtained on day 0 of AZD1222 vaccination. The source is an adult in good health. Both conserved end residues are part of each CDR3. The order of the fields is clone size, D gene, J gene, V gene, CDR3 protein, CDR3 DNA. D genes are given only for firm matches. Size values are once, few and many counts, or a class for expanded clones, and some rows have none.

NA TRBD2 TRBJ2-7 TRBV11-2 CASSLSRLAGAAYEQYF TGTGCCAGCAGCTTATCCCGGCTAGCGGGAGCCGCCTACGAGCAGTACTTC
NA TRBD1 TRBJ1-1 TRBV6-5 CASNEDRGVTEAFF TGTGCCAGCAACGAGGACAGGGGTGTCACTGAAGCTTTCTTT
NA TRBD1 TRBJ1-1 TRBV7-7 CASSALEGATTEAFF TGTGCTAGCAGCGCCCTTGAGGGGGCTACCACTGAAGCTTTCTTT
NA TRBD1 TRBJ2-7 TRBV6-5 CASSRQGYEQYF TGTGCCAGCAGTCGACAGGGCTACGAGCAGTACTTC
NA NA TRBJ1-1 TRBV19 CASSPFQGVTEAFF TGTGCCAGTAGCCCCTTCCAGGGAGTTACTGAAGCTTTCTTT
NA NA TRBJ2-2 TRBV10-3 CAITALATGELFF TGTGCCATCACGGCGCTAGCCACCGGGGAGCTGTTTTTT
NA NA TRBJ2-7 TRBV11-3 CASSKGGEGNEQYF TGTGCCAGCAGCAAGGGGGGCGAAGGGAACGAGCAGTACTTC
NA NA TRBJ1-2 TRBV7-2 CASSLERAGYSGYTF TGTGCCAGCAGCTTAGAAAGGGCAGGTTACTCTGGCTACACCTTC
NA NA TRBJ1-1 TRBV7-9 CASSPRGVGTEAFF TGTGCCAGCAGCCCCCGAGGGGTGGGGACTGAAGCTTTCTTT
once NA TRBJ2-1 TRBV5-1 CASSLGPSREQFF TGCGCCAGCAGCTTGGGTCCCAGCAGGGAGCAGTTCTTC
NA NA TRBJ2-5 TRBV6-5 CASTLTGTYQETQYF TGTGCCAGCACCTTGACAGGAACCTACCAAGAGACCCAGTACTTC
NA NA TRBJ2-1 TRBV12-5 CASGFSQGSNPYNEQFF TGTGCTAGTGGTTTCTCTCAGGGGAGCAACCCCTACAATGAGCAGTTCTTC
NA TRBD1 TRBJ1-4 TRBV7-7 CASSMQGQGEKLFF TGTGCCAGCAGCATGCAAGGACAGGGGGAAAAACTGTTTTTT
NA NA TRBJ2-2 TRBV7-8 CASSSNGELFF TGTGCCAGCAGCTCGAACGGGGAGCTGTTTTTT
NA NA TRBJ2-7 TRBV18 CASSPPIGAQNEQYF TGTGCCAGCTCACCACCGATCGGCGCGCAGAACGAGCAGTACTTC
NA NA TRBJ2-4 TRBV15 CATSRDRSGGLPYF TGTGCCACCAGCAGAGATCGATCCGGAGGCCTGCCGTACTTC
NA TRBD1 TRBJ1-6 TRBV6-4 CASSDFGDRNSPLHF TGTGCCAGCAGTGATTTCGGGGACAGGAATTCACCCCTCCACTTT
NA TRBD1 TRBJ1-5 TRBV10-1 CASSDSDRVRNQPQHF TGCGCCAGCAGTGACTCTGACAGGGTTCGGAATCAGCCCCAGCATTTT
once TRBD1 TRBJ1-4 TRBV7-2 CASSLQPGQKLFF TGTGCCAGCAGCTTGCAACCGGGACAGAAACTGTTTTTT
NA NA TRBJ1-6 TRBV12-5 CASGLVFGTLGTHPENSPLHF TGTGCTAGTGGTTTGGTCTTTGGGACCCTCGGGACTCACCCTGAGAATTCACCCCTCCACTTT
NA TRBD1 TRBJ2-7 TRBV15 CATSRGGTGAGEQYF TGTGCCACCAGCAGAGGGGGGACAGGGGCTGGCGAGCAGTACTTC
NA NA TRBJ1-5 TRBV19 CASSTGLRQPQHF TGTGCCAGTAGCACAGGTCTCAGGCAGCCCCAGCATTTT
NA NA TRBJ2-5 TRBV25-1 CASSEPGSGWAQYF TGTGCCAGCAGTGAGCCGGGAAGCGGTTGGGCACAGTACTTC
NA TRBD1 TRBJ1-1 TRBV6-2/TRBV6-3 CASSSPGQGDYEAFF TGTGCCAGCAGCTCCCCGGGACAGGGGGACTATGAAGCTTTCTTT
NA TRBD1 TRBJ1-3 TRBV6-6 CASSRDRGLSGNTIYF TGTGCCAGCAGTCGAGACAGGGGGCTATCTGGAAACACCATATATTTT
NA TRBD1 TRBJ1-2 TRBV3-1/TRBV3-2 CASSRQDRSSYGYTF TGTGCCAGCAGCCGACAGGACAGGTCGAGCTATGGCTACACCTTC
NA NA TRBJ2-7 TRBV23-1 CASSQFSYEQYF TGCGCCAGCAGTCAATTCTCCTACGAGCAGTACTTC
NA NA TRBJ1-2 TRBV7-8 CASSLANQGGGYTF TGTGCCAGCAGCTTAGCTAATCAGGGCGGAGGCTACACCTTC
NA TRBD1 TRBJ2-1 TRBV9 CASSGTGLTSYNEQFF TGTGCCAGCAGCGGGACAGGGCTAACCTCCTACAATGAGCAGTTCTTC
NA TRBD2 TRBJ2-7 TRBV5-6 CASSSGVAGLYEQYF TGTGCCAGCAGCTCCGGGGTAGCGGGATTGTACGAGCAGTACTTC
few NA TRBJ1-1 TRBV27 CASSPSGGKPEAFF TGTGCCAGCAGCCCTTCCGGTGGTAAGCCTGAAGCTTTCTTT
NA NA TRBJ1-2 TRBV5-3 CARSLRAPVGYTF TGTGCCAGAAGCTTGAGGGCCCCGGTAGGCTACACCTTC
NA NA TRBJ1-2 TRBV15 CATSRDLAELYGYTF TGTGCCACCAGCAGAGATTTAGCCGAATTATATGGCTACACCTTC
NA TRBD1 TRBJ2-7 TRBV11-3 CASSRQGSDEQYF TGTGCCAGCAGCCGACAGGGGTCGGACGAGCAGTACTTC
NA NA TRBJ1-6 TRBV27 CASSPPMEAGWNSPLHF TGTGCCAGCAGTCCCCCGATGGAGGCAGGGTGGAATTCACCCCTCCACTTT
NA NA TRBJ2-1 TRBV6-2/TRBV6-3 CASSYLDEQFF TGTGCCAGCAGTTATCTGGATGAGCAGTTCTTC
NA TRBD1 TRBJ1-1 TRBV19 CASTLDRVTEAFF TGTGCCAGTACCTTGGACAGGGTAACTGAAGCTTTCTTT
NA NA TRBJ1-1 TRBV5-4 CASSFGQRDTEAFF TGTGCCAGCAGCTTCGGTCAACGGGACACTGAAGCTTTCTTT
NA NA TRBJ2-1 TRBV7-8 CASSLMGLVLSYNEQFF TGTGCCAGCAGCTTAATGGGGCTGGTCCTCTCCTACAATGAGCAGTTCTTC
NA NA TRBJ1-1 TRBV4-1 CASSQDPGDEAFF TGCGCCAGCAGCCAAGATCCAGGGGATGAAGCTTTCTTT
NA TRBD2 TRBJ2-1 TRBV4-3 CASSLRDGGGNEQFF TGCGCCAGCAGCCTCCGGGACGGGGGAGGGAATGAGCAGTTCTTC
NA NA TRBJ2-1 TRBV27 CASRITGVSSYNEQFF TGTGCCAGCAGAATCACGGGGGTAAGCTCCTACAATGAGCAGTTCTTC
NA NA TRBJ2-7 TRBV28 CASSLSGHMRAYEQYF TGTGCCAGCAGTTTATCTGGACACATGAGAGCCTACGAGCAGTACTTC
NA NA TRBJ2-3 TRBV7-8 CASSTRQGTDTQYF TGTGCCAGCAGCACAAGACAGGGCACAGATACGCAGTATTTT
NA TRBD2 TRBJ2-5 TRBV7-6 CASSPTSGRPETQYF TGTGCCAGCAGCCCGACTAGCGGGAGGCCAGAGACCCAGTACTTC
NA NA TRBJ1-2 TRBV28 CASIPVGGGPYGYTF TGTGCCAGCATCCCAGTGGGAGGGGGGCCCTATGGCTACACCTTC
NA TRBD1 TRBJ1-2 TRBV27 CASSPGRTGTYGYTF TGTGCCAGCAGTCCGGGTAGGACAGGGACCTATGGCTACACCTTC
NA TRBD1 TRBJ1-4 TRBV7-2 CASSLDRGNEKLFF TGTGCCAGCAGCTTGGACAGGGGAAATGAAAAACTGTTTTTT
NA NA TRBJ2-1 TRBV6-4 CASSDRDNNEQFF TGTGCCAGCAGTGACCGGGACAACAATGAGCAGTTCTTC
NA TRBD1 TRBJ1-5 TRBV4-1 CASSHTGGNQPQHF TGCGCCAGCAGCCATACAGGGGGAAATCAGCCCCAGCATTTT
NA TRBD1 TRBJ1-6 TRBV19 CASREPGQGLRSPLHF TGTGCCAGTAGGGAACCCGGACAGGGCTTGAGATCACCCCTCCACTTT
NA NA TRBJ2-1 TRBV6-2/TRBV6-3 CASSFALPSSYNEQFF TGTGCCAGCAGTTTCGCACTACCGAGCTCCTACAATGAGCAGTTCTTC
NA TRBD1 TRBJ1-4 TRBV7-9 CASSLRGGQTNEKLFF TGTGCCAGCAGCTTAAGAGGGGGACAGACTAATGAAAAACTGTTTTTT